The 12 T cell receptor beta chains presented below share a single source sample, sequenced in a study of T cells after posttransplantation cyclophosphamide. Here immunoSEQ multiplex PCR was the method, and the copy in TCRdb shows in-frame clones only, minus some. The data show some 6,000 clones, roughly four fifths seen once. A marrow graft followed busulfan-fludarabine conditioning, with cyclophosphamide on days +3 and +4. This sample comprised CD4+ T cells sorted from blood, obtained approximately 330 days after allogeneic stem cell transplant with posttransplant cyclophosphamide. The receptors stem from a male patient aged 45-60 years who received an allogeneic stem cell transplant from a related donor and was CMV-positive. Part of the T cells may come from the graft donor.

This rearrangement joins TRBV10-3 to TRBJ1-4, with 7 bases lining up with TRBD1. J lost 7 bases, V lost 6 bases, and 8 bases had no gene match. The CDR3 has 14 amino acids. The germline V gene encodes CDR1 ENHRY and CDR2 SYGVKD. CDR3 in amino acids: CAISETGFAEKLFF. The CDR3 nucleotides read TGTGCCATCAGCGAGACAGGGTTCGCTGAAAAACTGTTTTTT.

This clone was observed a few times. The genes are TRBV19 and TRBJ1-4, with D perhaps matching TRBD1 (6 bases). V lost 3 bases and J 8 bases, leaving 7 bases between the germline ends. The germline CDR1 and CDR2 sequences are LNHDA and SQIVND (reference sequence). The CDR3 is made up of 12 amino acids. As DNA, the CDR3 is TGTGCCAGTAGTATCAGGGGAGAAAAACTGTTTTTT. Amino acids: CASSIRGEKLFF.

V and J are TRBV29-1 and TRBJ2-5, with D possibly TRBD2 on 5 matching bases. V was trimmed by 2 bases and J by 5 bases, leaving 18 bases between them. There are 15 residues in the CDR3. CDR1 SQVTM and CDR2 ANQGSEA come from the germline V gene. CDR3 coding DNA: TGCAGCGTTGAATCACCGGGATCCGCACGGGAGACCCAGTACTTC. This gives the protein CSVESPGSARETQYF.

This clone was seen a handful of times. The rearrangement links TRBV6-6 to TRBJ2-1, with 8 bases that match TRBD2. The V gene end was trimmed by 6 bases and the J gene end by 13 bases; junction bases not matched to a gene: 8. CDR3 length equals 12 residues. CDR1 is MNHNY and CDR2 is SVGAGI in the germline V gene (reference sequence). Here the CDR3 reads CASRTHSGIQFF. The DNA of the CDR3 is TGTGCCAGCAGGACTCATAGCGGGATTCAGTTCTTC.

The sample holds a few counts of this clone. The rearrangement uses TRBV13 and TRBJ2-7; 7 bases fit TRBD2. The V gene's germline CDR1 is PRHDT and CDR2 FYEKMQ (reference sequence). Unmatched junction bases numbered 5, after V lost 0 bases and J lost 0 bases. The CDR3 sequence is 16 residues long. The CDR3 DNA reads TGTGCCAGCAGCTTAGGCCCCGGGGGGAGCTCCTACGAGCAGTACTTC. Protein sequence: CASSLGPGGSSYEQYF.

This clone was observed a single time. The rearrangement links TRBV7-2 to TRBJ2-7, with D maybe TRBD2 (5 bases). V was pared by 3 bases and J by 2 bases, with 14 bases between. The CDR3 has 15 amino acids. Germline V gene data show CDR1 as SGHTA and CDR2 as FQGNSA. This chain's CDR3 is CASSLGAAFPYEQYF. CDR3 sequence (DNA): TGTGCCAGCAGCTTGGGAGCCGCGTTCCCCTACGAGCAGTACTTC. The entire variable domain, with the rest obtained from reference TRBV7-2 and TRBJ2-7, is as follows: GAGVSQSPSNKVTEKGKDVELRCDPISGHTALYWYRQSLGQGLEFLIYFQGNSAPDKSGLPSDRFSAERTGGSVSTLTIQRTQQEDSAVYLCASSLGAAFPYEQYFGPGTRLTVT.

The V and J genes are TRBV5-8 and TRBJ2-5, with D maybe TRBD1 (5 bases). Trimming removed 3 bases at V and 3 bases at J, with 12 bases between. Per germline, CDR1 SGHTS and CDR2 YDEGEE. The CDR3 extends over 14 amino acids. The CDR3 coding sequence is TGTGCCAGCAGCTCATTCCAGGGAAAAGAGACCCAGTACTTC. Residues: CASSSFQGKETQYF.

V usage is TRBV10-3 and J usage is TRBJ1-2; no definite D call. V lost 0 bases and J 8 bases, leaving 16 bases between the germline ends. The CDR3 runs to 15 residues. The germline V gene has CDR1 ENHRY and CDR2 SYGVKD. DNA for the CDR3: TGTGCCATCAGTGAGTCAACTCCAGATCCGAGGGGCTACACCTTC. Its protein is CAISESTPDPRGYTF.

V gene TRBV5-4 combines with J gene TRBJ1-1; no definite D call. Trimming pared 7 bases from V and 0 bases from J, leaving 13 bases between. This CDR3 region has 14 residues. The germline CDR1 and CDR2 sequences are SGHNT and YYREEE (reference sequence). DNA of the CDR3: TGTGCCAGCGGAGAGGACTTCCTGAACACTGAAGCTTTCTTT. This translates into CASGEDFLNTEAFF.

V usage is TRBV19 and J usage is TRBJ2-5; D remains unclear. The DNA end favors TRBJ2-7, so the J call may be wrong. The CDR3 is 13 amino acids. CDR1 and CDR2 from the germline V gene are LNHDA and SQIVND (reference sequence). CDR3 region: CASSISTAYEQYF. The CDR3 region has the DNA TGTGCCAGTAGTATAAGTACAGCCTACGAGCAGTACTTC.

In nucleotides, the CDR3 is TGTGCCAGCAGCTTGGGAGCGGGGCTCTCCTACAATGAGCAGTTCTTC. This sequence encodes CASSLGAGLSYNEQFF. This chain connects TRBV5-4 to TRBJ2-1; 7 bases map to TRBD2. From germline, CDR1 is SGHNT and CDR2 YYREEE (reference sequence). The CDR3 length is 16 residues. After removal of 0 bases from V and 0 bases from J, the junction contained 3 bases not matched to a gene.

V usage is TRBV2 and J usage is TRBJ1-5; TRBD1 matches at 9 bases. J gave up 6 bases and V 6 bases, and 6 bases lay outside the gene matches. The germline gives CDR1 SNHLY, CDR2 FYNNEI. The CDR3 has 14 residues. CDR3 loop: CASSPGQGVQPQHF. CDR3 in DNA: TGTGCCAGCAGCCCGGGACAGGGCGTTCAGCCCCAGCATTTT.